A single TCR beta chain is shown here with its context. Its antigen remains unknown. Patients picked for sequencing had shown CD8+CD57+ cell expansion detected by flow cytometry. Among the patients, none had received any therapy at the time of blood sampling. This entry is derived from a study of CD8+CD57+ T cells in acquired aplastic anemia. Study summary: Each DNA sample taken from sorted CD4+ and CD8+ cells came to 3 to 4 ug on average.

The length of the CDR3 is 13 residues. With V trimmed by 10 bases and J by 5 bases, 3 bases remained unmatched. The germline V gene has CDR1 MNHNS and CDR2 SASEGT. Whole-study results and caveats: CD8+ Simpson's diversity showed no significant patient-control difference. Patients and controls had in common approximately 29 CD8+ CDR3 sequences.

The template used for profiling TCR beta VDJ and CDR3 was genomic DNA. MiXCR was run by TCRdb on the reads, yielding one entry per CDR3 protein. There are about 200,000 distinct CDR3 sequences in the sample; roughly two thirds occur only once, and about 60% lies in the top ten. The chain uses TRBV6-1 and TRBJ2-5; TRBD2 matches 14 bases. Sample: sorted CD4+, CD8+, or CD8+CD57+ T cells (not recorded which) from PBMCs. The receptor comes from a human donor with aplastic anemia. The CDR3 DNA is TGTGCCATCGGACTAGCGGGAGGTGAGACCCAGTACTTC. Translation: CAIGLAGGETQYF.